This T cell receptor beta chain was recovered during a study of T cell responses to AZD1222 COVID-19 vaccine. Overall study findings and caveats: Repertoire samples came only from after the peak T cell response. White British donors predominated, females outnumbered males, and clonal diversity was possibly underestimated. At baseline, seropositivity was found in only 5 to 7 AZD1222 recipients. When two AZD1222 doses had been given, Spike-specific TCR breadth and depth rose.

Concerning this clone: Its antigen is unknown.

V lost 2 bases and J lost 0, with 10 bases in between. The length of the CDR3 is 15 residues. Germline V gene sequence: CDR1 MGHRA, CDR2 YSYEKL. The protocol was immunoSEQ multiplex PCR, while the TCRdb copy is restricted to in-frame clones and leaves out a portion. The data hold about 97,000 clones, with around 89% observed a single time. The sample consisted of peripheral blood, taken on day 0 of AZD1222 vaccination. The chain couples TRBV4-1 to TRBJ2-5; the D gene could be TRBD1 or TRBD2 (6 bases each). The receptor was isolated from an adult in good health. The CDR3 reads CASSQTEGDQETQYF. CDR3 coding DNA: TGCGCCAGCAGCCAAACGGAGGGGGACCAAGAGACCCAGTACTTC.